This T cell receptor beta chain was sequenced during a study of cytomegalovirus exposure and HLA in healthy donors. Germline values: CDR1 MNHNY, CDR2 SVGAGI (reference sequence). CDR3 length: 14 amino acids. The V and J ends lost 6 bases and 0 bases respectively, with 10 bases between them. Concerning this clone: The antigen is not known.

The PCR ran on 60 Vbeta and 13 Jbeta primers. The data were produced by immunoSEQ multiplex PCR, yet TCRdb's version contains in-frame clones alone and is incomplete. Of 65,000 to 95,000 clones listed, more than 60% are singletons. Findings and limits, study-wide: Later work found most CMV-associated TCR beta chains apparently HLA-restricted.

The sequence came from a human donor in good health. This chain connects TRBV6-6 to TRBJ2-3, with a tentative D call TRBD2 (5 bases). The source material was PBMCs. The CDR3 nucleotides read TGTGCCAGCAGCCCCGGAGGTAGCACAGATACGCAGTATTTT. As protein: CASSPGGSTDTQYF.